This paragraph covers one TCR beta chain sequence. Its antigen remains unknown. As part of library construction, unique molecular identifiers were attached to individual cDNA molecules. MiXCR was run by TCRdb on the 5' RACE reads, yielding one entry per CDR3 protein. The sample carries roughly 35,000 distinct CDR3 sequences, around 7% recorded once. The sample is drawn from a study of early T cells in non-severe SARS-CoV-2 infection. Across the study: Chains were not paired, and sequencing was done on bulk RNA from unsorted whole blood.

Points from the study as a whole: Matching results from VDJdb favored anti-spike CD8 responses, leaving private and CD4 specificities undetected.

The CDR3 length is 14 residues. Looked up from germline, CDR1 is DFQATT and CDR2 is SNEGSKA (reference sequence). V was pared by 6 bases and J by 4 bases, with 11 bases of the junction left unmatched. The chain has TRBV20-1 and TRBJ2-7, with 8 nucleotides matching TRBD1. The sequence was collected from an adult who was a healthcare worker with PCR-confirmed SARS-CoV-2 infection or an uninfected control (not recorded which). The sequenced sample consisted of whole blood. CDR3 nucleotide sequence: TGCAGTGCCGCCGGACAGGGAGAAAGGTACGAGCAGTACTTC. This gives the protein CSAAGQGERYEQYF.